One and the same sample provided the 8 T cell receptor beta chains below, sequenced in a study of T-cell memory formation after mild COVID-19. From the 5' RACE reads, TCRdb called clonotypes with MiXCR, one entry per CDR3 protein. Counted here are 110,000 to 150,000 distinct CDR3 sequences, almost 25% occurring once; the ten biggest clones make up approximately 25%. The sequencing sample was made of PBMCs or a T cell subset sorted from them (not recorded which). These receptors originate from an adult woman who had mild COVID-19 (a few samples of this study predate the infection). Cell type and time point are not known.

This sequence joins TRBV19 and TRBJ2-3; tentatively, D is TRBD2 (6 bases). CDR1 and CDR2 from the germline V gene are LNHDA and SQIVND (reference sequence). CDR3 length: 13 residues. With 5 bases removed from V and 5 bases from J, the gap between germline ends came to 11 bases. The CDR3 loop reads CASSPRGRDTQYF. CDR3 coding DNA: TGTGCCAGTAGTCCACGGGGGAGAGATACGCAGTATTTT. The full variable domain, in which reference TRBV19 and TRBJ2-3 provide the parts outside the CDR3, is DGGITQSPKYLFRKEGQNVTLSCEQNLNHDAMYWYRQDPGQGLRLIYYSQIVNDFQKGDIAEGYSVSREKKESFPLTVTSAQKNPTAFYLCASSPRGRDTQYFGPGTRLTVL.

The sample holds a few counts of this clonotype. V usage is TRBV25-1 and J usage is TRBJ1-5; perhaps TRBD1 as D (5 bases). The CDR3 is 17 amino acids. With 2 bases removed from V and 4 bases from J, the gap between germline ends came to 18 bases. CDR1 is MGHDK and CDR2 is SYGVNS in the germline V gene. CDR3 amino acids: CASSEGGSGFRNQPQHF. CDR3 in DNA: TGTGCCAGCAGTGAAGGGGGATCAGGGTTTCGGAATCAGCCCCAGCATTTT.

The table lists this clonotype with a few counts. V usage is TRBV2 and J usage is TRBJ2-1; 16 positions agree with TRBD2. V was pared by 1 base and J by 8 bases, with 5 bases of the junction left unmatched. The CDR3 is made up of 17 amino acids. Germline CDR1 and CDR2: SNHLY and FYNNEI. The CDR3 protein is CASSEGGLAGGTHEQFF. The CDR3 nucleotides are TGTGCCAGCAGTGAAGGGGGACTAGCGGGAGGGACCCATGAGCAGTTCTTC.

V gene TRBV29-1 combines with J gene TRBJ2-1; D perhaps matches TRBD2 (6 bases). Germline CDR1 and CDR2: SQVTM and ANQGSEA. This CDR3 is built from 12 residues. The ends were cut back, 7 bases at V and 6 bases at J, with 13 bases in the middle. The CDR3 is CSAGGSRNEQFF. The DNA of the CDR3 is TGCAGCGCCGGAGGGTCGCGCAATGAGCAGTTCTTC.

The chain couples TRBV7-9 to TRBJ1-1; D may be TRBD1 (6 bases). Trimming pared 6 bases from V and 7 bases from J, leaving 18 bases between. This CDR3 is 14 amino acids long. CDR1 and CDR2 from the germline V gene are SEHNR and FQNEAQ (reference sequence). The CDR3 sequence is CASSSTGTPREAFF. The CDR3 DNA is TGTGCCAGCAGTAGTACAGGGACTCCCCGTGAAGCTTTCTTT.

The V and J genes are TRBV2 and TRBJ2-1; D gene ambiguous. Between the trimmed V and J ends, which lost 8 bases and 7 bases, there was a span of 12 bases. The CDR3 is 12 residues long. Germline loops: CDR1 SNHLY, CDR2 FYNNEI. The CDR3 region is CASEGNHNEQFF. The CDR3 coding sequence is TGTGCCAGCGAAGGTAACCATAATGAGCAGTTCTTC.

This clonotype has a single count. The chain uses TRBV20-1 and TRBJ2-1, with TRBD2 matching over 7 bases. The germline gives CDR1 DFQATT, CDR2 SNEGSKA (reference sequence). This CDR3 has 12 residues. The V gene end was trimmed by 7 bases and the J gene end by 6 bases; junction bases not matched to a gene: 6. CDR3 in DNA: TGCAGTGATAAGGGACTATCCAATGAGCAGTTCTTC. Amino acid sequence: CSDKGLSNEQFF.

This clonotype was observed a few times. The V call is TRBV29-1, the J call TRBJ1-2, with D unresolved. Trimming pared 8 bases from V and 5 bases from J, leaving 12 bases between. Germline CDR1 SQVTM, CDR2 ANQGSEA. The CDR3 loop spans 11 amino acids. CDR3 sequence reads: CSHLDGYGYTF. CDR3 in DNA: TGCAGCCACCTGGATGGGTATGGCTACACCTTC.